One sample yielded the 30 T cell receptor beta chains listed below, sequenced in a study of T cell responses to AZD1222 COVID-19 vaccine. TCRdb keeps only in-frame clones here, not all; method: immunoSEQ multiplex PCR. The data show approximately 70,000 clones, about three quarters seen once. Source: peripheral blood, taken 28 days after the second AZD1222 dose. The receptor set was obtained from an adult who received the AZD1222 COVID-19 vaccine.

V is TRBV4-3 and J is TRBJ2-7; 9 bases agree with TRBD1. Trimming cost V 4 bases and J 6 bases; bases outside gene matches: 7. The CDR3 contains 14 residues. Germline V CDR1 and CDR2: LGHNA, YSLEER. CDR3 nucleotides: TGCGCCAGCAGCCCTTGGACAGGGGAAATCGAGCAGTACTTC. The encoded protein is CASSPWTGEIEQYF.

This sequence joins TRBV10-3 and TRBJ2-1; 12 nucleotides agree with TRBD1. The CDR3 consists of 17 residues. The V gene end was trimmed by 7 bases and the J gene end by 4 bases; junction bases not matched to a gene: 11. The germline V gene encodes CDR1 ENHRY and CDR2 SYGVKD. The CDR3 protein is CAINPGQGAMGYNEQFF. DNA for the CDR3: TGTGCCATCAACCCGGGACAGGGGGCGATGGGGTACAATGAGCAGTTCTTC.

In DNA form, the CDR3 reads TGTGCCAGCAGTGGGACAGGAGGGAATCAGCCCCAGCATTTT. This translates into CASSGTGGNQPQHF. The chain uses TRBV2 and TRBJ1-5; 7 nucleotides line up with TRBD1. The CDR3 totals 14 residues. The trim removed 4 bases at V and 4 bases at J, leaving 4 bases unmatched. Germline loops: CDR1 SNHLY, CDR2 FYNNEI.

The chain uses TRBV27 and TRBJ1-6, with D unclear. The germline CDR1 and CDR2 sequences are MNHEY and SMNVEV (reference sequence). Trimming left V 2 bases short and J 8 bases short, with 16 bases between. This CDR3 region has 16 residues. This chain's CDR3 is CASSLGGPGGHSPLHF. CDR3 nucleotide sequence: TGTGCCAGCAGTTTAGGCGGGCCGGGAGGTCATTCACCCCTCCACTTT.

CDR3: CASSLLLAGTGIDEQFF. The CDR3 DNA follows: TGTGCCAGCAGCTTACTTCTTGCCGGGACAGGGATTGATGAGCAGTTCTTC. The V and J genes are TRBV7-8 and TRBJ2-1, with 9 bases fitting TRBD1. Germline trimming cut 2 bases from V and 8 bases from J; bases unmatched to any gene: 13. Germline assignment: CDR1 SGHVS and CDR2 FQNEAQ. There are 17 residues in the CDR3.

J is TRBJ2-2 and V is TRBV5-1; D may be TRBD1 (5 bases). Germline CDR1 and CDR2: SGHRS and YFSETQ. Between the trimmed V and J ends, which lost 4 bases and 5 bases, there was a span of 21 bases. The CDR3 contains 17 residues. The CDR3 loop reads CASSTSPGAGSTGELFF. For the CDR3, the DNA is TGCGCCAGCAGCACCTCCCCTGGGGCAGGGTCAACCGGGGAGCTGTTTTTT.

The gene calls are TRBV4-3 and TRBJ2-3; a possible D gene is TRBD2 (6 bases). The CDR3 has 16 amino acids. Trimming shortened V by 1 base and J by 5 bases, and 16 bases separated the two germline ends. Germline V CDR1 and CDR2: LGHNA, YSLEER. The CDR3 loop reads CASSQGDLGEEDTQYF. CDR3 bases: TGCGCCAGCAGCCAAGGTGACCTGGGGGAGGAAGATACGCAGTATTTT.

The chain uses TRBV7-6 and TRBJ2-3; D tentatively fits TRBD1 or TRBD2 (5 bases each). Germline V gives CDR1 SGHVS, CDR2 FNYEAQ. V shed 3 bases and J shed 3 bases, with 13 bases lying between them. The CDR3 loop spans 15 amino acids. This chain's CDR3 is CASSLGGGGTDTQYF. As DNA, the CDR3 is TGTGCCAGCAGCTTGGGTGGGGGTGGAACAGATACGCAGTATTTT.

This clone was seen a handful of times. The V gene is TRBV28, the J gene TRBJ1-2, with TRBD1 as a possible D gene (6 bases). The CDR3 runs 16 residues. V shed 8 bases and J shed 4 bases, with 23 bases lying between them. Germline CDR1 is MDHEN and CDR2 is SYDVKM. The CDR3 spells CASGEGGRKSIYGYTF. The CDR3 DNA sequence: TGTGCCAGCGGAGAGGGGGGGCGAAAATCTATCTATGGCTACACCTTC.

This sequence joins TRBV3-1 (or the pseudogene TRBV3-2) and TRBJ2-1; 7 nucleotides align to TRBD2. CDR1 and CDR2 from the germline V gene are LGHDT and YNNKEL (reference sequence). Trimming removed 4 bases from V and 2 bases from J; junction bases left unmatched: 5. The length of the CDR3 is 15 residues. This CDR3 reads CASSPSLATYNEQFF. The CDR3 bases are TGTGCCAGCAGCCCCTCACTAGCGACCTACAATGAGCAGTTCTTC.

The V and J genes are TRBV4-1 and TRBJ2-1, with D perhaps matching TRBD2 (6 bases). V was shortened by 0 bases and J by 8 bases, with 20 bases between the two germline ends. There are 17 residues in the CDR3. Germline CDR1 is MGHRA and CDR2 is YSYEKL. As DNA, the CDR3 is TGCGCCAGCAGCCAAGATGTGGGCCAGGGTGGAGGGGATGAGCAGTTCTTC. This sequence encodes CASSQDVGQGGGDEQFF.

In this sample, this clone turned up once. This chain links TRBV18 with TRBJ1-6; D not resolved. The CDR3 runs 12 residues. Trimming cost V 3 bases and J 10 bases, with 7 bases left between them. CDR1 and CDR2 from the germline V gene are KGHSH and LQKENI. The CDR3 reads CASSPDGSPLHF. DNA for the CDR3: TGTGCCAGCTCACCGGATGGATCACCCCTCCACTTT.

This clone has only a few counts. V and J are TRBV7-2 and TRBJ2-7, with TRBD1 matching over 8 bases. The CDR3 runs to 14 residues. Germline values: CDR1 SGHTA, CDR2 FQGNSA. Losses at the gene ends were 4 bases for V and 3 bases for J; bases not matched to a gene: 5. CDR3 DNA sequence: TGTGCCAGCAGCTCACAGGGGGGTGGCTACGAGCAGTACTTC. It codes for CASSSQGGGYEQYF. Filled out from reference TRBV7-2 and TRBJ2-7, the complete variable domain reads GAGVSQSPSNKVTEKGKDVELRCDPISGHTALYWYRQSLGQGLEFLIYFQGNSAPDKSGLPSDRFSAERTGGSVSTLTIQRTQQEDSAVYLCASSSQGGGYEQYFGPGTRLTVT.

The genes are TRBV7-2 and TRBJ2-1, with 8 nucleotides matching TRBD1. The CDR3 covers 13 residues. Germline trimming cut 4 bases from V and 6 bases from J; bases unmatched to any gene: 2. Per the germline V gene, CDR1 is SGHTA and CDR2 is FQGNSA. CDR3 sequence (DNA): TGTGCCAGCAGCTCCGACAGGGGCAATGAGCAGTTCTTC. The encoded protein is CASSSDRGNEQFF. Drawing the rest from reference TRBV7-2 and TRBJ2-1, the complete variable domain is GAGVSQSPSNKVTEKGKDVELRCDPISGHTALYWYRQSLGQGLEFLIYFQGNSAPDKSGLPSDRFSAERTGGSVSTLTIQRTQQEDSAVYLCASSSDRGNEQFFGPGTRLTVL.

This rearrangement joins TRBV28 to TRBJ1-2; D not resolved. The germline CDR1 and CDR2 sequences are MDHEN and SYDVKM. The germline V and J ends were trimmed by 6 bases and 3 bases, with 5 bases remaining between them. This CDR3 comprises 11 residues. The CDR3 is CASRQDYGYTF. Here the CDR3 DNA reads TGTGCCAGCAGGCAGGACTATGGCTACACCTTC.

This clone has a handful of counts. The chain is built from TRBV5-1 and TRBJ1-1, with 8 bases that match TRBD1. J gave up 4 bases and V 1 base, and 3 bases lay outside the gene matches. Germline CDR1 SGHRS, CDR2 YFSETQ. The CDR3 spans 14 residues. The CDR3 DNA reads TGCGCCAGCAGCTTGACAGGGGGAGTCACTGAAGCTTTCTTT. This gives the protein CASSLTGGVTEAFF.

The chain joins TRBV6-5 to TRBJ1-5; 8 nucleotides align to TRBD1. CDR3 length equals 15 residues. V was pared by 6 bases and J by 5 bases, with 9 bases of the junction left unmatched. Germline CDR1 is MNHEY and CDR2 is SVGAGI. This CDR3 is CASSPGQGGDQPQHF. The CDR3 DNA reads TGTGCCAGCAGCCCCGGACAGGGAGGTGATCAGCCCCAGCATTTT.

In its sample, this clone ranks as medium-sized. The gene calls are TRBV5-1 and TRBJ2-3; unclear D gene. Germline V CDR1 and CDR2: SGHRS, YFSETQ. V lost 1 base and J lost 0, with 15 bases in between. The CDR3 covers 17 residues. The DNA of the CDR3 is TGCGCCAGCAGCTTGTATCCAACGTTCTCTAGCACAGATACGCAGTATTTT. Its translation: CASSLYPTFSSTDTQYF.

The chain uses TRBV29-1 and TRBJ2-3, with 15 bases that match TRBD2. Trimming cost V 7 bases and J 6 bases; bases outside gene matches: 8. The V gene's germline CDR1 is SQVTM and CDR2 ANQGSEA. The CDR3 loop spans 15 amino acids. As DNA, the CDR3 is TGCAGCGCAAATGGACTAGCGGGGGGGGCTGATACGCAGTATTTT. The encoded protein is CSANGLAGGADTQYF.

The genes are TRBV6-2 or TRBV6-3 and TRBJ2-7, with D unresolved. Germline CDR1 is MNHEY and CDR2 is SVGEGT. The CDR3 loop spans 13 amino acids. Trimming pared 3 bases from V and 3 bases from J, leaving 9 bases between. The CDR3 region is CASSYRLDYEQYF. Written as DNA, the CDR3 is TGTGCCAGCAGTTATAGGTTGGACTACGAGCAGTACTTC.

The CDR3 spells CASSLGGQDYGYTF. CDR3 nucleotide sequence: TGTGCCAGCAGTTTGGGAGGACAGGACTATGGCTACACCTTC. The J gene is TRBJ1-2, the V gene TRBV28; 7 nucleotides line up with TRBD1. V shed 3 bases and J 3 bases; nucleotides not matched to a gene: 4. In germline, CDR1 is MDHEN, CDR2 SYDVKM. The CDR3 is 14 residues long.

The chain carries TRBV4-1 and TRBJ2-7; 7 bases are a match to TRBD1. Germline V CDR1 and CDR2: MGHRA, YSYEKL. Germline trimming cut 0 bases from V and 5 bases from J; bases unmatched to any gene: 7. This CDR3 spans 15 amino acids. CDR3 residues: CASSQDGTVLNEQYF. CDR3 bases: TGCGCCAGCAGCCAAGATGGGACAGTGCTTAACGAGCAGTACTTC.

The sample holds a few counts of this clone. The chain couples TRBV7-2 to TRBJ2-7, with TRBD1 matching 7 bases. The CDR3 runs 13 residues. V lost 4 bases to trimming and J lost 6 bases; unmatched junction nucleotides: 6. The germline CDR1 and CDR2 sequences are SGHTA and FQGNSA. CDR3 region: CASSYTTGLEQYF. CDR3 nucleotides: TGTGCCAGCAGCTACACGACAGGGCTCGAGCAGTACTTC.

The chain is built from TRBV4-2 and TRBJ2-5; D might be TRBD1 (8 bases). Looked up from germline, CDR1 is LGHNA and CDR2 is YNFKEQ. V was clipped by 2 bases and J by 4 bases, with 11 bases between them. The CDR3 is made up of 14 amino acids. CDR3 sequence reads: CASSQTGGGETQYF. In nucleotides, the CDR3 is TGTGCCAGCAGCCAAACAGGGGGGGGAGAGACCCAGTACTTC.

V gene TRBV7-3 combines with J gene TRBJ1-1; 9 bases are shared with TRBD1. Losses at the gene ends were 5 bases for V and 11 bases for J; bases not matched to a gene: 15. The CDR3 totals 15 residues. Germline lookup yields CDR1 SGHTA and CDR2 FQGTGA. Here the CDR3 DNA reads TGTGCCAGCAGCCTCCACGGGACAGGGTCTCTTGCGGCTTTCTTT. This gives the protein CASSLHGTGSLAAFF.

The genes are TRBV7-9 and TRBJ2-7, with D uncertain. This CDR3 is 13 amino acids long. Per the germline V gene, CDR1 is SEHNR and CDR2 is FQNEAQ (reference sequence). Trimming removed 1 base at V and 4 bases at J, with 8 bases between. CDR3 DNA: TGTGCCAGCAGCTTAGTTGGGCTTTACGAGCAGTACTTC. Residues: CASSLVGLYEQYF.

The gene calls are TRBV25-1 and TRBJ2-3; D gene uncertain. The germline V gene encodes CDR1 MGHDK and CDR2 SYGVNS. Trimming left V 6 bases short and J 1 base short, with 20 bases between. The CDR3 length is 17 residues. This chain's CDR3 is CASSAVGRFSGTDTQYF. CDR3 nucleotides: TGTGCCAGCAGCGCAGTTGGGCGATTTTCTGGCACAGATACGCAGTATTTT.

Here the CDR3 DNA reads TGCGCCAGCAGAGCGGGGGACAGGGGCGCCGGCAACACTGAAGCTTTCTTT. As protein: CASRAGDRGAGNTEAFF. The chain carries TRBV5-1 and TRBJ1-1; 10 bases fit TRBD1. The CDR3 contains 17 residues. V dropped 5 bases and J dropped 2; count of bases not matched to a gene: 12. In germline, CDR1 is SGHRS, CDR2 YFSETQ.

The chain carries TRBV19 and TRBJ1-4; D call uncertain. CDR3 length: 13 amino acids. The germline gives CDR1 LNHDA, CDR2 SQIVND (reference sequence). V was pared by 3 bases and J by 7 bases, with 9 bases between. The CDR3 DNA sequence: TGTGCCAGTAGTATTCTCTCGTTTGAAAAACTGTTTTTT. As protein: CASSILSFEKLFF.

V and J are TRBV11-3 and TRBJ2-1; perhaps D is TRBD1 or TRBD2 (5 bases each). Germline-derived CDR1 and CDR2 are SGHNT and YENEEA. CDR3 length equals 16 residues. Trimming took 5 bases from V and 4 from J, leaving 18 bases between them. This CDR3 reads CASSLGPGRAYNEQFF. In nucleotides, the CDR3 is TGTGCCAGCAGCCTCGGGCCAGGGAGAGCATACAATGAGCAGTTCTTC. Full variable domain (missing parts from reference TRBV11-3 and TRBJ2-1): EAGVVQSPRYKIIEKKQPVAFWCNPISGHNTLYWYLQNLGQGPELLIRYENEEAVDDSQLPKDRFSAERLKGVDSTLKIQPAELGDSAVYLCASSLGPGRAYNEQFFGPGTRLTVL.